The clone carrying this T cell receptor (beta chain) was seen repeatedly, ten times or more. TCRdb redid the calling of the 5' RACE reads with MiXCR, one entry per CDR3 protein. The profile shows 230,000 or so distinct CDR3 sequences, around 3.5% of them singletons. The data were obtained in a study of T cells after yellow fever vaccination. The V gene lost 0 bases and the J gene lost 1 base, with 6 bases spanning the gap. The germline V gene encodes CDR1 MNHEY and CDR2 SVGEGT. This CDR3 spans 14 amino acids. This chain links TRBV6-2 or TRBV6-3 with TRBJ1-1; no firm D call. The sequence came from a man aged 18-30 years who received the YFV17D yellow fever vaccine. The source material was PBMCs, sampled 15 days after the yellow fever booster vaccination. CDR3 loop: CASSYSGRNTEAFF. The CDR3 nucleotides are TGTGCCAGCAGTTACTCCGGCAGGAACACTGAAGCTTTCTTT.